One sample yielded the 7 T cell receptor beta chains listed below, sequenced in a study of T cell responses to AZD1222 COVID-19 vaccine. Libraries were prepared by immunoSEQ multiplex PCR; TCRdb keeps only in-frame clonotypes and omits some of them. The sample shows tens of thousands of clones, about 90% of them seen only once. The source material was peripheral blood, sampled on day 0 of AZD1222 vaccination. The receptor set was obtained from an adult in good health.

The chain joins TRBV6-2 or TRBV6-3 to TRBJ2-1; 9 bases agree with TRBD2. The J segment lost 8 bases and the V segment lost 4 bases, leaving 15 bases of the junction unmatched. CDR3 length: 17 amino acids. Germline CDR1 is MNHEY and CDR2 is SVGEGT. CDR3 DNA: TGTGCCAGCAGTTTTTGCGGGGGGGCCTCATTTATACATGAGCAGTTCTTC. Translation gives CASSFCGGASFIHEQFF.

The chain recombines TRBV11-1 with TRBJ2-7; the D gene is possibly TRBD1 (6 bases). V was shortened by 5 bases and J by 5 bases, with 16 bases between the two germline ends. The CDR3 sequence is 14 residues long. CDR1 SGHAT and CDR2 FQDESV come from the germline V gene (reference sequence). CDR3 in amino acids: CASSRTGNRNEQYF. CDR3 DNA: TGTGCCAGCAGCCGTACAGGGAACAGGAACGAGCAGTACTTC.

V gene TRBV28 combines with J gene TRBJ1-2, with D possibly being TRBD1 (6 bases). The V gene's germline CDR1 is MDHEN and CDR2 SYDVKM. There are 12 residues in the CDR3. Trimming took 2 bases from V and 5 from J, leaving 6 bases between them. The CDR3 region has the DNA TGTGCCAGCAGTTTAGGACAGTATGGCTACACCTTC. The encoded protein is CASSLGQYGYTF.

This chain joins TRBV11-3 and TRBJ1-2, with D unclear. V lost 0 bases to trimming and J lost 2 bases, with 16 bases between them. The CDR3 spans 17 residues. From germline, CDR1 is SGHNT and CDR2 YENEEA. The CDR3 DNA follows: TGTGCCAGCAGCTTAGACGCAGGTCTTTTCTCCAACTATGGCTACACCTTC. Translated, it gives CASSLDAGLFSNYGYTF.

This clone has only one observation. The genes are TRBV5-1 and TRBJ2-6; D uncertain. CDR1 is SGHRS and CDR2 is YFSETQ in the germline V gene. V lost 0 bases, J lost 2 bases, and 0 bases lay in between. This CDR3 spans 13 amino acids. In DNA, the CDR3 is TGCGCCAGCAGCTTGGCTGGGGCCAACGTCCTGACTTTC. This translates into CASSLAGANVLTF.

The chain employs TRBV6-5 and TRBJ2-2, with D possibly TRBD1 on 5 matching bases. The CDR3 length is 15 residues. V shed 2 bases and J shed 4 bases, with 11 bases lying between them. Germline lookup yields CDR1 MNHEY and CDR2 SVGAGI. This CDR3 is CASSYVGATTGELFF. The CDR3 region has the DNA TGTGCCAGCAGTTACGTAGGGGCGACCACCGGGGAGCTGTTTTTT.

The DNA for the CDR3 is TGTGCCAGCAGTTCGCCGGCGCAGTACTTC. It translates to CASSSPAQYF. V usage is TRBV6-5 and J usage is TRBJ2-7; D is unclear. The CDR3 runs 10 residues. V was cut by 4 bases and J by 9 bases, with 7 bases left in between. CDR1 and CDR2 from the germline V gene are MNHEY and SVGAGI.